This T cell receptor (beta chain) was sequenced in a study of shared clonotypes between healthy human individuals. Study results and caveats: Sorted-subset sequencing, rarefaction showed, was incomplete despite large depth.

To note about this clone: Its antigen remains unidentified.

Only CD45RO-negative cells positively selected for CCR7 counted as naive CD8 cells, so terminally differentiated effector memory CD45RA+ cells were excluded. Clones were sequenced by immunoSEQ multiplex PCR, and TCRdb holds only the in-frame ones, with some missing. The sample holds about 1.9 million clones, about 93% seen once. Germline CDR1 reads LNHDA; CDR2 reads SQIVND (reference sequence). This CDR3 comprises 17 residues. The V end was cut by 5 bases, the J end by 0 bases, with 17 bases between. The material sequenced was naive CD8+ T cells from PBMCs. V gene TRBV19 combines with J gene TRBJ2-1, with D possibly called TRBD1 or TRBD2 (6 bases each). The receptor was isolated from a man aged 18 to 30 in good health. Some clones in this sample may be carry-over from other donors' samples. The CDR3 loop reads CASSHSGGLSSYNEQFF. The CDR3 DNA reads TGTGCCAGTAGTCATTCCGGGGGCTTGAGCTCCTACAATGAGCAGTTCTTC. The whole variable domain, filled in from reference TRBV19 and TRBJ2-1, reads DGGITQSPKYLFRKEGQNVTLSCEQNLNHDAMYWYRQDPGQGLRLIYYSQIVNDFQKGDIAEGYSVSREKKESFPLTVTSAQKNPTAFYLCASSHSGGLSSYNEQFFGPGTRLTVL.